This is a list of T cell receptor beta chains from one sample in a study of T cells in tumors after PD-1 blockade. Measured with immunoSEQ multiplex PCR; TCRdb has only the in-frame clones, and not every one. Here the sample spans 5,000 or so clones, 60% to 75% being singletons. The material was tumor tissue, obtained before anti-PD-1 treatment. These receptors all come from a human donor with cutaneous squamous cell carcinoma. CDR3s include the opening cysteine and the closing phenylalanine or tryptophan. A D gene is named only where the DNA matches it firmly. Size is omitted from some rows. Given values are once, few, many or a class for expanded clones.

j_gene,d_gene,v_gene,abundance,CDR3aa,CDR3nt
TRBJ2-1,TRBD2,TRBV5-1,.,CASSLWLAGDNEQFF,TGCGCCAGCAGCTTATGGCTAGCGGGGGATAATGAGCAGTTCTTC
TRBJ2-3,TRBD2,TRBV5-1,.,CASRGLAKDTQYF,TGCGCCAGCAGGGGACTAGCGAAGGATACGCAGTATTTT
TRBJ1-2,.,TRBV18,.,CASSPPGWGTKANYGYTF,TGTGCCAGCTCACCACCTGGTTGGGGTACCAAAGCTAACTATGGCTACACCTTC
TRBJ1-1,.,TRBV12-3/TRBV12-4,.,CASSFVNTEAFF,TGTGCCAGCAGTTTCGTGAACACTGAAGCTTTCTTT
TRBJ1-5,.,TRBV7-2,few,CASSLQDYSNQPQHF,TGTGCCAGCAGCTTGCAAGATTATAGCAATCAGCCCCAGCATTTT
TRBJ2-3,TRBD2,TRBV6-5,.,CASCGIAGYTQYF,TGTGCCAGCTGCGGGATAGCGGGGTATACGCAGTATTTT
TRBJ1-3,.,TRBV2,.,CASGRTFSGNTIYF,TGTGCCAGCGGCAGGACATTCTCTGGAAACACCATATATTTT
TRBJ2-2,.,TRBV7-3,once,CASSIDRLANTGELFF,TGTGCCAGCAGCATAGACAGGCTTGCGAACACCGGGGAGCTGTTTTTT
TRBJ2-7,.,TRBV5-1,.,CASSLAVGLNEQYF,TGCGCCAGCAGCTTGGCCGTTGGGTTGAACGAGCAGTACTTC
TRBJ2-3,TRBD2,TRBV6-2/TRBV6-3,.,CASSFGGLGGTDTQYF,TGTGCCAGCAGTTTTGGAGGACTAGGGGGCACAGATACGCAGTATTTT
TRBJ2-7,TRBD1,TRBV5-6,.,CASSSGQVPYEQYF,TGTGCCAGCAGCTCCGGACAGGTGCCCTACGAGCAGTACTTC
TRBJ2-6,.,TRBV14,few,CASSTVMSANVLTF,TGTGCCAGCAGCACAGTTATGTCGGCCAACGTCCTGACTTTC
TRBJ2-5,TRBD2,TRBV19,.,CASSRGTNQETQYF,TGTGCCAGTAGTCGGGGGACTAATCAAGAGACCCAGTACTTC
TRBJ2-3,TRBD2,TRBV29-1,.,CSAGRGATDTQYF,TGCAGCGCCGGGCGGGGGGCCACAGATACGCAGTATTTT
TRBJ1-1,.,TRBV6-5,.,CASTFRVYDTEAFF,TGTGCCAGCACTTTCAGGGTATACGACACTGAAGCTTTCTTT
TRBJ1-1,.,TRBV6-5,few,CASSYNQNTEAFF,TGTGCCAGCAGTTACAACCAGAACACTGAAGCTTTCTTT
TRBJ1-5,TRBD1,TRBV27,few,CARDRGHQPQHF,TGTGCCAGGGACAGGGGCCATCAGCCCCAGCATTTT
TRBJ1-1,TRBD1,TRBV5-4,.,CASSPDRGTTEAFF,TGTGCCAGCAGCCCTGACAGGGGGACCACTGAAGCTTTCTTT
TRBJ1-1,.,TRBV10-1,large,CASSDCSGWDTEAFF,TGCGCCAGCAGTGATTGTTCCGGGTGGGACACTGAAGCTTTCTTT
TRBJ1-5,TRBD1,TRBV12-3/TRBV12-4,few,CASSGQGHQPQHF,TGTGCCAGCAGTGGACAGGGCCATCAGCCCCAGCATTTT
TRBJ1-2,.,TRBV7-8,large,CASSFNPLAVGYTF,TGTGCCAGCAGCTTTAACCCCCTCGCGGTTGGCTACACCTTC
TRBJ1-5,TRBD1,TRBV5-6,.,CASSLTGVGQPQHF,TGTGCCAGCAGCCTTACAGGGGTGGGTCAGCCCCAGCATTTT
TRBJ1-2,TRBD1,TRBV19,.,CASSIVGQGAYGYTF,TGTGCCAGTAGTATCGTCGGACAGGGGGCCTATGGCTACACCTTC
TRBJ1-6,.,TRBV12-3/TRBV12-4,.,CASSLGEGPLHF,TGTGCCAGCAGTTTAGGGGAAGGACCCCTCCACTTT
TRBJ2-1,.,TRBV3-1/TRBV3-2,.,CASSQGGYVYNEQFF,TGTGCCAGCAGCCAAGGGGGATACGTTTACAATGAGCAGTTCTTC
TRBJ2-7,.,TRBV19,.,CASSIDWRTEQYF,TGTGCCAGTAGTATAGATTGGAGGACCGAGCAGTACTTC